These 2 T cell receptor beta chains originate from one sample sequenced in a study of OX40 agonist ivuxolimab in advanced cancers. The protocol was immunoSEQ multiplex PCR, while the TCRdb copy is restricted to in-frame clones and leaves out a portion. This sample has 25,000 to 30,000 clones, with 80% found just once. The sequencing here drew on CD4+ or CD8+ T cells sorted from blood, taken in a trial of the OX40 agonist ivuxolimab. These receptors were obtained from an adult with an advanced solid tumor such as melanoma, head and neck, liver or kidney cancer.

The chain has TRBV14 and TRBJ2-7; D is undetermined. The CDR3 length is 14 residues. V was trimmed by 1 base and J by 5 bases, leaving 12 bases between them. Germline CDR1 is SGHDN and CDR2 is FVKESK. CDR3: CASSQVIAQNEQYF. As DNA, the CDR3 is TGTGCCAGCAGCCAAGTAATTGCCCAGAACGAGCAGTACTTC.

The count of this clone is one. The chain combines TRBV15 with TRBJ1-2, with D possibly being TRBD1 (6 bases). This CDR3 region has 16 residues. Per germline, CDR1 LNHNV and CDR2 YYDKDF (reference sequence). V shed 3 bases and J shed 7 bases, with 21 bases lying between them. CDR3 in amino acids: CATSSEVEDRTFGYTF. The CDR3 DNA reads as TGTGCCACCAGCAGTGAGGTCGAAGACAGGACCTTTGGCTACACCTTC.